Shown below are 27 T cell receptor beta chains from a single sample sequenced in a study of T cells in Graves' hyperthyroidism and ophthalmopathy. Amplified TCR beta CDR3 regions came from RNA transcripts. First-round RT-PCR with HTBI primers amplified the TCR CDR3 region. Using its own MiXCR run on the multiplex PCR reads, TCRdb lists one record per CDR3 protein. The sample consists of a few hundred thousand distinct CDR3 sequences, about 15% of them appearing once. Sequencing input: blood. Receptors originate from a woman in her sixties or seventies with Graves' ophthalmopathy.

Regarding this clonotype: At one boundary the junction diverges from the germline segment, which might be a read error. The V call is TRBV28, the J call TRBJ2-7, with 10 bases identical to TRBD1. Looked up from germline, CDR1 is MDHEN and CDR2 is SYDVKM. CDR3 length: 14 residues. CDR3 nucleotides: TGTACCAGCGAGGGCCGGGACAGGGGCTACGAGCAGTACTTC. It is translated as CTSEGRDRGYEQYF.

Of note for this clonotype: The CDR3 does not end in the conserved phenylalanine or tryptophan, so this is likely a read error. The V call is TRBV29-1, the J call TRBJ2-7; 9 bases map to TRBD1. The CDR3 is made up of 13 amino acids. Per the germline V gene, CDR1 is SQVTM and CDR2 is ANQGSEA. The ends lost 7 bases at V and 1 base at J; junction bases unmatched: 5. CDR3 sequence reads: CSAAGTGSYEQYL. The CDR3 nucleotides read TGCAGCGCGGCCGGGACAGGGTCCTACGAGCAGTACCTC.

The CDR3 reads CASSYSNGGYTEAFF. The DNA for the CDR3 is TGTGCCAGCAGTTACTCGAATGGCGGGTACACTGAAGCTTTCTTT. V is TRBV6-6 and J is TRBJ1-1; D unresolved. This CDR3 has 15 amino acids. Germline loops: CDR1 MNHNY, CDR2 SVGAGI (reference sequence). Trimming pared 0 bases from V and 3 bases from J, leaving 11 bases between.

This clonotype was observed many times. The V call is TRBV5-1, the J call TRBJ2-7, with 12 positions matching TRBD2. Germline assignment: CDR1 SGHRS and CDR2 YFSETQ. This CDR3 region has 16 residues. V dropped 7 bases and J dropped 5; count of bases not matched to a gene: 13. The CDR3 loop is CASLNPTSGRQDEQYF. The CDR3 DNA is TGCGCCAGCTTAAACCCCACTAGCGGGAGGCAGGACGAGCAGTACTTC.

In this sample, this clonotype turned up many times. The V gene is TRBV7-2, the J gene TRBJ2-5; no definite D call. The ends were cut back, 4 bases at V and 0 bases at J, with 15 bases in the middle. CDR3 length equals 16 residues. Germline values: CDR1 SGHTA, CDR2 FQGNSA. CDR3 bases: TGTGCCAGCAGCTCCCCCCAACAGTTAGACCAAGAGACCCAGTACTTC. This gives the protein CASSSPQQLDQETQYF.

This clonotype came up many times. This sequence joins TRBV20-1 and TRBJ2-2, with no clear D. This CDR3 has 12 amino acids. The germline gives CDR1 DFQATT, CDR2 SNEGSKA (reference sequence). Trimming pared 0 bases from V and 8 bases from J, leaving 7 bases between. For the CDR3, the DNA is TGCAGTGCTAGAGAAGGGTATGGGGAGCTGTTTTTT. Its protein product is CSAREGYGELFF.

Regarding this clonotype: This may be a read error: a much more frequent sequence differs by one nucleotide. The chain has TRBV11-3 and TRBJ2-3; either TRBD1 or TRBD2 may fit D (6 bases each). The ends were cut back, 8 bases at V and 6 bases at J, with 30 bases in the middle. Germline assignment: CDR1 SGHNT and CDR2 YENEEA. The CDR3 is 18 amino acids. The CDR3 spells CASSPPKTLLAGVDTQYF. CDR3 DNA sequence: TGTGCCAGCTCACCACCGAAAACCCTACTAGCAGGGGTTGATACGCAGTATTTT.

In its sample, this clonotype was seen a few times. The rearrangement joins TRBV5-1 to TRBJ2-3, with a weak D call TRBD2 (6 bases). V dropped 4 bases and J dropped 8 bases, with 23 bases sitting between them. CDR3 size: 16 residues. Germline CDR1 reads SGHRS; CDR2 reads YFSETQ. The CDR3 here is CASSPSSGAPRGTQYF. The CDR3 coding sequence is TGCGCCAGCAGCCCCTCCTCGGGAGCCCCACGAGGTACGCAGTATTTT.

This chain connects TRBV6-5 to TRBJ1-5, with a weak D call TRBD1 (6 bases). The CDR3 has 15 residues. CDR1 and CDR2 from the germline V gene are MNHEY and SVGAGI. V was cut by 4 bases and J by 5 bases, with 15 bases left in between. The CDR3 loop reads CASSFGQQFHQPQHF. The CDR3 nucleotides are TGTGCCAGCAGTTTTGGACAGCAATTTCATCAGCCCCAGCATTTT.

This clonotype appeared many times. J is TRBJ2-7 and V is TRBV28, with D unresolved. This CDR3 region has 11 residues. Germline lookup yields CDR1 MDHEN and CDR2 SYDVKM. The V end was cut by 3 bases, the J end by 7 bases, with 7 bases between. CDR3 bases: TGTGCCAGCAGTTTCTGGGGAGAGCAGTACTTC. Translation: CASSFWGEQYF.

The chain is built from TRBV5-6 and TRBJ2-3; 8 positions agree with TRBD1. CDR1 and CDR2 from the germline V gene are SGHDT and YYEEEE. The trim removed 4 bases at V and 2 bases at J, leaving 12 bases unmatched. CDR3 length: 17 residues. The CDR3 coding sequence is TGTGCCAGCAGCCTACCGGGACAGGAAGCGGTCACAGATACGCAGTATTTT. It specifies CASSLPGQEAVTDTQYF.

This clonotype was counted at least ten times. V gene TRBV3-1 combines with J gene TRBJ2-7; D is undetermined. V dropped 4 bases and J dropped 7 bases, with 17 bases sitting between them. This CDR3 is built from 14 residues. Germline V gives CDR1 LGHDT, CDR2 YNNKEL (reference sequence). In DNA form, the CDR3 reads TGTGCCAGCAGCCCTACCTCCGGAGTGGGTGAGCAGTACTTC. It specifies CASSPTSGVGEQYF.

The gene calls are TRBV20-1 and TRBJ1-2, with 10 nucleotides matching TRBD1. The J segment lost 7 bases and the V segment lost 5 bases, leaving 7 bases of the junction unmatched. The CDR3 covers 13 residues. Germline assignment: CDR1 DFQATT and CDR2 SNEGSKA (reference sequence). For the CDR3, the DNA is TGCAGTGCTGGGGACAGGGGTAGTTTTGGCTACACCTTC. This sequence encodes CSAGDRGSFGYTF.

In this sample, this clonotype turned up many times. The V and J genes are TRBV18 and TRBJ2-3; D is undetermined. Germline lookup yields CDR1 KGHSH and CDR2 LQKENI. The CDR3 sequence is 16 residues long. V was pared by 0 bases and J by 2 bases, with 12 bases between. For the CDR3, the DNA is TGTGCCAGCTCACCACCCCCCGCCACAGTCACAGATACGCAGTATTTT. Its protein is CASSPPPATVTDTQYF.

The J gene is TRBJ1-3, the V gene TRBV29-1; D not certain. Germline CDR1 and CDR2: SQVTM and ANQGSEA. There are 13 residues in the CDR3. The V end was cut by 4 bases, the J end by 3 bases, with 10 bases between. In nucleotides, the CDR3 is TGCAGCGTTGGGGCGGGAGATGGAAACACCATATATTTT. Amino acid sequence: CSVGAGDGNTIYF. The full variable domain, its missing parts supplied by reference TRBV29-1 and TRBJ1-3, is SAVISQKPSRDICQRGTSLTIQCQVDSQVTMMFWYRQQPGQSLTLIATANQGSEATYESGFVIDKFPISRPNLTFSTLTVSNMSPEDSSIYLCSVGAGDGNTIYFGEGSWLTVV.

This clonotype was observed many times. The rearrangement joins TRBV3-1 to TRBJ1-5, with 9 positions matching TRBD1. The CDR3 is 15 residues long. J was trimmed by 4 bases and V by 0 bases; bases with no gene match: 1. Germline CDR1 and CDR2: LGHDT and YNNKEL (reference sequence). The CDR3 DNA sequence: TGTGCCAGCAGCCAAGAAGGGACAGGGAATCAGCCCCAGCATTTT. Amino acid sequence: CASSQEGTGNQPQHF.

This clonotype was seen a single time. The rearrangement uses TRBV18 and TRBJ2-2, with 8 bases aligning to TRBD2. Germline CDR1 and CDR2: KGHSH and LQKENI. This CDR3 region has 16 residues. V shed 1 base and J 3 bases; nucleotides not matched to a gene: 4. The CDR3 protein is CASSPLAGGDTGELFF. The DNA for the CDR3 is TGTGCCAGCTCACCACTGGCGGGAGGAGACACCGGGGAGCTGTTTTTT.

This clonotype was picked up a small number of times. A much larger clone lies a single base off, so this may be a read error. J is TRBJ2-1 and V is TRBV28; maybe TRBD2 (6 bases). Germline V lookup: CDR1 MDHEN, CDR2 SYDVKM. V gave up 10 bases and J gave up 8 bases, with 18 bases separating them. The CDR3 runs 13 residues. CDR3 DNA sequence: TGTGCCACACTAGAGGGAGGTATCGATGAGCAGTTCTTC. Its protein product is CATLEGGIDEQFF.

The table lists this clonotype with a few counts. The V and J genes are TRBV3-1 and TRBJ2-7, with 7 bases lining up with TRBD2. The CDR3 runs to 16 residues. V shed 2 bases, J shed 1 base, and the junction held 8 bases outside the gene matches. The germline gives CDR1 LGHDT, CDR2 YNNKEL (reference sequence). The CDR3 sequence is CASSQRGGRGSYEQYF. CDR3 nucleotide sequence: TGTGCCAGCAGCCAAAGGGGCGGGAGAGGATCCTACGAGCAGTACTTC.

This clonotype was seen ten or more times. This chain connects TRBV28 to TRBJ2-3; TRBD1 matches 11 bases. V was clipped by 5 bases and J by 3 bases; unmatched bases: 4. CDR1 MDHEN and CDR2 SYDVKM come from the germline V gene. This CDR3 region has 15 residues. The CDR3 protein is CASSGQGARTDTQYF. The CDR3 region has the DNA TGTGCCAGCAGTGGACAGGGGGCGAGGACAGATACGCAGTATTTT.

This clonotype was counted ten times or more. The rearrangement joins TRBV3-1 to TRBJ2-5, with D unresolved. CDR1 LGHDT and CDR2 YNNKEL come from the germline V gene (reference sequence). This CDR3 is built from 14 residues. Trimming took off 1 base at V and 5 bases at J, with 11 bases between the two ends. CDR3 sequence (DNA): TGTGCCAGCAGCCAAGGGGTGGGTCCGGAGACCCAGTACTTC. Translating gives CASSQGVGPETQYF.

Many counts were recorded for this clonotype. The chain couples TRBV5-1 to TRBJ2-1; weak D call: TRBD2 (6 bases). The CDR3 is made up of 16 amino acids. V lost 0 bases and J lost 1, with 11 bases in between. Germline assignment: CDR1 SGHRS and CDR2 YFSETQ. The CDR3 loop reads CASSLGGGFSYNEQFF. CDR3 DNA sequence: TGCGCCAGCAGCTTGGGTGGGGGGTTTTCCTACAATGAGCAGTTCTTC.

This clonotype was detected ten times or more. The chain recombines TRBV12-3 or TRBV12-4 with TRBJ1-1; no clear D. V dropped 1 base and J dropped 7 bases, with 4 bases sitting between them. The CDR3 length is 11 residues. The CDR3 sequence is CASSLGYEAFF. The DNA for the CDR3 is TGTGCCAGCAGTTTAGGGTATGAAGCTTTCTTT.

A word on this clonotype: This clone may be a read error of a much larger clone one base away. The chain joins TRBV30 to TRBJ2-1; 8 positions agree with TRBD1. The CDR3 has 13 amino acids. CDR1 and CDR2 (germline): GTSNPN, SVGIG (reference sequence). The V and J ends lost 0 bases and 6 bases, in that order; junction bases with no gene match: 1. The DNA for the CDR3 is TGTGCCTGGAGTGTAGACAGGGGCAATGAGCAGTTCTTC. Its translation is CAWSVDRGNEQFF.

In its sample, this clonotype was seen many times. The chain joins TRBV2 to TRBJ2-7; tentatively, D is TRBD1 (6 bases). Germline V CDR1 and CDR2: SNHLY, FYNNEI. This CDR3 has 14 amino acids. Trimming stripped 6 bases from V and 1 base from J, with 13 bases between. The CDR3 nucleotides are TGTGCCAGCAGACCCGACAGGTTTTCCTACGAGCAGTACTTC. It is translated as CASRPDRFSYEQYF.

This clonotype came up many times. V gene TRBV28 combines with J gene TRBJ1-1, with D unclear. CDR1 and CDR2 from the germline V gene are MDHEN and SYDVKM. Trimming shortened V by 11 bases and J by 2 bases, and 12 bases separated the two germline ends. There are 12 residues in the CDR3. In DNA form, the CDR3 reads TGTGCCGGGAAGACTGCTAACACTGAAGCTTTCTTT. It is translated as CAGKTANTEAFF.

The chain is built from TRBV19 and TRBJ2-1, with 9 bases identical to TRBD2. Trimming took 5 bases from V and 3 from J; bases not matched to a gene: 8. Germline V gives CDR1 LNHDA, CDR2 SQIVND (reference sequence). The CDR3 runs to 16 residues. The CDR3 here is CASSAGLASIYNEQFF. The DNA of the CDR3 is TGTGCCAGTAGTGCCGGACTAGCGAGTATCTACAATGAGCAGTTCTTC.